The source of this T cell receptor (beta chain) is a study of identical twins. Regarding this clonotype: Its antigen is undetermined.

Study results and caveats: Without tracking the same donors, conclusions rested on cross-sectional statistical analysis.

Using its own MiXCR run on the 5' RACE reads, TCRdb lists one record per CDR3 protein. The table includes approximately 700,000 distinct CDR3 sequences, 15% to 20% detected once. The CDR3 length is 18 residues. J was trimmed by 5 bases and V by 1 base; bases with no gene match: 13. Germline CDR1 reads MNHEY; CDR2 reads SVGEGT. The sample also formed part of further work on T cells expressing NK-cell markers. That source notes: All TCR beta repertoires analysed originated from sorted CD3+CD56+NKG2C+, CD3+CD56+NKG2C- and CD3+CD56-NKG2C+ T cells. HCMV specificity of the expanded NKG2C+ T cell clones was not established.

This sequence joins TRBV6-2 or TRBV6-3 and TRBJ2-4, with 8 bases that match TRBD1. Sequencing was done on a sample of PBMCs. The receptor's source is a woman aged 18-29 years in good health. CDR3 protein: CASSYWAQGASGQNIQYF. DNA of the CDR3: TGTGCCAGCAGTTACTGGGCTCAGGGGGCGAGTGGTCAAAACATTCAGTACTTC.